One sample yielded the 20 T cell receptor beta chains listed below, sequenced in a study of Ad26.COV2.S vaccination and SARS-CoV-2 variants. Clones were sequenced by immunoSEQ multiplex PCR, and TCRdb holds only the in-frame ones, with some missing. In the table there are approximately 350,000 clones, about four fifths of which are singletons. Indicated treatment: around 19 received Ad26.COV2.S at low or high dose, single or two shots; 5 received placebo; per-sample allocation not given. All samples were drawn on day 63, counting from the first vaccine or placebo injection. Sequenced here: peripheral blood, sampled in a trial of Ad26.COV2.S vaccine versus placebo. The source of these receptors is a person between 18 and 60 years old who received the Ad26.COV2.S COVID-19 vaccine or a placebo.

The J gene is TRBJ2-5, the V gene TRBV28; 9 nucleotides match TRBD1. The germline gives CDR1 MDHEN, CDR2 SYDVKM. The V gene end was trimmed by 6 bases and the J gene end by 7 bases; junction bases not matched to a gene: 6. The CDR3 is made up of 13 amino acids. CDR3 protein: CASRDRGKRTQYF. The CDR3 nucleotides are TGTGCCAGCAGAGACAGGGGGAAGCGGACCCAGTACTTC.

The gene calls are TRBV4-3 and TRBJ2-5, with D maybe TRBD2 (7 bases). CDR3 length: 15 residues. V lost 1 base, J lost 4 bases, and 13 bases lay in between. Germline V gene data show CDR1 as LGHNA and CDR2 as YSLEER. The CDR3 DNA follows: TGCGCCAGCAGCCAAGGTACAGGGAGGGCAGAGACCCAGTACTTC. Translating gives CASSQGTGRAETQYF.

The chain employs TRBV11-2 and TRBJ1-2; no reliable D call. Germline V lookup: CDR1 SGHAT, CDR2 FQNNGV. V was clipped by 5 bases and J by 6 bases, with 10 bases between them. The CDR3 extends over 12 amino acids. The CDR3 protein is CASSPLPNGYTF. The DNA of the CDR3 is TGTGCCAGCAGCCCCCTGCCCAATGGCTACACCTTC.

The chain recombines TRBV11-2 with TRBJ1-1; perhaps TRBD1 as D (6 bases). V gave up 5 bases and J gave up 7 bases, with 17 bases separating them. Germline V gene data show CDR1 as SGHAT and CDR2 as FQNNGV. The CDR3 runs 14 residues. CDR3 nucleotides: TGTGCCAGCAGCACATCCGCGGGGGCATTTGAAGCTTTCTTT. It specifies CASSTSAGAFEAFF.

The chain combines TRBV19 with TRBJ1-2, with D maybe TRBD1 (6 bases). V shed 4 bases and J shed 4 bases, with 10 bases lying between them. Germline-derived CDR1 and CDR2 are LNHDA and SQIVND (reference sequence). CDR3 length: 13 residues. CDR3 amino acids: CASSTDRFYGYTF. In DNA, the CDR3 is TGTGCCAGTAGTACTGACAGGTTCTATGGCTACACCTTC.

The gene calls are TRBV19 and TRBJ1-5, with D unclear. Germline V gene data show CDR1 as LNHDA and CDR2 as SQIVND (reference sequence). The length of the CDR3 is 14 residues. Trimming stripped 5 bases from V and 0 bases from J, with 8 bases between. The CDR3 loop reads CASSQFLSNQPQHF. Here the CDR3 DNA reads TGTGCCAGTAGTCAGTTTCTTAGCAATCAGCCCCAGCATTTT. The full variable domain, its missing parts supplied by reference TRBV19 and TRBJ1-5, is DGGITQSPKYLFRKEGQNVTLSCEQNLNHDAMYWYRQDPGQGLRLIYYSQIVNDFQKGDIAEGYSVSREKKESFPLTVTSAQKNPTAFYLCASSQFLSNQPQHFGDGTRLSIL.

CDR3 bases: TGTGCCAGCAGTCCAAAGCGGGGGGGCCTACATGAGCAGTTCTTC. Translated, it gives CASSPKRGGLHEQFF. This rearrangement joins TRBV7-9 to TRBJ2-1; 10 bases map to TRBD2. V lost 6 bases and J lost 8; bases outside the gene matches: 10. This CDR3 is built from 15 residues. CDR1 and CDR2 from the germline V gene are SEHNR and FQNEAQ (reference sequence).

This clone was seen a single time. This chain joins TRBV6-2 or TRBV6-3 and TRBJ1-1, with TRBD1 identical over 8 bases. Germline V gene sequence: CDR1 MNHEY, CDR2 SVGEGT. V lost 5 bases and J lost 6; bases outside the gene matches: 8. There are 14 residues in the CDR3. DNA for the CDR3: TGTGCCAGCAGTCACGCCGGACAGGGCCCTGAAGCTTTCTTT. Its protein product is CASSHAGQGPEAFF.

The CDR3 here is CASSIPGGLGETQYF. CDR3 sequence (DNA): TGTGCCAGCAGCATACCCGGGGGACTTGGCGAGACCCAGTACTTC. The chain has TRBV5-8 and TRBJ2-5, with D possibly TRBD2 on 6 matching bases. Trimming pared 4 bases from V and 5 bases from J, leaving 18 bases between. Germline lookup yields CDR1 SGHTS and CDR2 YDEGEE. The CDR3 length is 15 residues.

The V and J genes are TRBV15 and TRBJ1-2; 8 bases fit TRBD1. Germline CDR1 and CDR2: LNHNV and YYDKDF (reference sequence). The CDR3 runs 14 residues. J lost 4 bases, V lost 1 base, and 2 bases had no gene match. The CDR3 coding sequence is TGTGCCACCAGCAGAGCACAGGGGGGCTATGGCTACACCTTC. Protein product: CATSRAQGGYGYTF.

The chain is built from TRBV5-1 and TRBJ1-3; no reliable D call. Germline CDR1 is SGHRS and CDR2 is YFSETQ. The length of the CDR3 is 14 residues. V lost 0 bases to trimming and J lost 8 bases, with 12 bases between them. The CDR3: CASSLAPPGDTIYF. The CDR3 DNA follows: TGCGCCAGCAGCTTGGCCCCTCCGGGTGACACCATATATTTT.

In its sample, this clone was seen once. The chain links TRBV27 to TRBJ2-5; 12 bases are a match to TRBD2. This CDR3 has 17 amino acids. The junction had 11 bases not matched to a gene; V was cut back by 5 bases and J by 4 bases. CDR1 and CDR2 from the germline V gene are MNHEY and SMNVEV (reference sequence). CDR3 amino acids: CASSPILAGGPGETQYF. The CDR3 bases are TGTGCCAGCAGTCCCATCCTAGCGGGAGGGCCAGGAGAGACCCAGTACTTC.

The chain employs TRBV6-5 and TRBJ1-1; D call uncertain. The CDR3 spans 15 residues. The germline gives CDR1 MNHEY, CDR2 SVGAGI. Between the trimmed V and J ends, which lost 4 bases and 3 bases, there was a span of 15 bases. CDR3 bases: TGTGCCAGCAGTTCCCCCCGTGAGGTAGACACTGAAGCTTTCTTT. This translates into CASSSPREVDTEAFF.

Only one count was recorded for this clone. The chain uses TRBV27 and TRBJ2-7, with D perhaps TRBD1 (6 bases). This CDR3 is built from 13 residues. Germline V gives CDR1 MNHEY, CDR2 SMNVEV (reference sequence). Deletions cut 7 bases from V and 4 bases from J, with 14 bases between. CDR3 region: CASNKGTIYEQYF. The CDR3 DNA reads TGTGCCAGCAATAAAGGGACAATATACGAGCAGTACTTC.

The gene calls are TRBV11-2 and TRBJ2-3, with TRBD2 as a possible D gene (7 bases). This CDR3 is built from 16 residues. V was clipped by 4 bases and J by 6 bases, with 20 bases between them. Germline V CDR1 and CDR2: SGHAT, FQNNGV. As DNA, the CDR3 is TGTGCCAGCAGCTCCCCGTGGGGGGGGCGGGCGGATACGCAGTATTTT. Amino acids: CASSSPWGGRADTQYF.

The gene calls are TRBV11-2 and TRBJ2-5; D perhaps matches TRBD1 (6 bases). V was pared by 0 bases and J by 5 bases, with 10 bases between. The CDR3 runs 14 residues. The V gene's germline CDR1 is SGHAT and CDR2 FQNNGV. This CDR3 is CASSLEGGWETQYF. The CDR3 region has the DNA TGTGCCAGCAGCTTAGAAGGGGGATGGGAGACCCAGTACTTC.

V is TRBV7-9 and J is TRBJ1-3; TRBD1 is a possible D gene (5 bases). CDR3 length equals 14 residues. Germline-derived CDR1 and CDR2 are SEHNR and FQNEAQ (reference sequence). Trimming cost V 6 bases and J 4 bases, with 13 bases left between them. CDR3 in DNA: TGTGCCAGCAGACCCCAGGGTTCCGGAAACACCATATATTTT. This codes for CASRPQGSGNTIYF.

In this sample, this clone turned up once. J is TRBJ2-2 and V is TRBV27; D possibly uses TRBD1 or TRBD2 (5 bases each). V was trimmed by 2 bases and J by 3 bases, leaving 22 bases between them. Germline V gene sequence: CDR1 MNHEY, CDR2 SMNVEV (reference sequence). This CDR3 has 19 amino acids. CDR3 loop: CASSLAPGRDLGDTGELFF. The CDR3 bases are TGTGCCAGCAGTTTAGCTCCGGGCAGGGACCTGGGCGACACCGGGGAGCTGTTTTTT.

This chain links TRBV7-2 with TRBJ2-7, with 7 bases matching TRBD2. The CDR3 is 15 residues long. V gave up 5 bases and J gave up 0 bases; unmatched junction bases: 7. CDR1 and CDR2 from the germline V gene are SGHTA and FQGNSA. The chain's CDR3 is CASSPSGGGSYEQYF. CDR3 nucleotide sequence: TGTGCCAGCAGCCCCTCTGGCGGGGGCTCCTACGAGCAGTACTTC.

The rearrangement uses TRBV3-1 (or the pseudogene TRBV3-2) and TRBJ2-7; 14 bases are a match to TRBD2. CDR3 length equals 13 residues. Germline values: CDR1 LGHDT, CDR2 YNNKEL (reference sequence). Losses at the gene ends were 2 bases for V and 11 bases for J; bases not matched to a gene: 2. DNA for the CDR3: TGTGCCAGCAGCCAACAGGGACTAGCGGGGGAGTACTTC. As protein: CASSQQGLAGEYF.